Sequencing of this T cell receptor (beta chain) was carried out in a study of T cell responses to AZD1222 COVID-19 vaccine. The overall study: The analysis combined second doses at about 4 or about 12 weeks.

As regards this clone: Its antigen is not known.

Notes on the study in general: Breadth and depth of Spike-specific TCRs rose after two AZD1222 doses. Of spike-specific TCRs, nearly half reportedly target regions left unmutated in variants. Most donors were white British, females outnumbered males, and clonal diversity was possibly underestimated.

V lost 6 bases and J lost 14, with 20 bases in between. Germline-derived CDR1 and CDR2 are MNHEY and SMNVEV (reference sequence). The CDR3 covers 14 residues. Clones were sequenced by immunoSEQ multiplex PCR, and TCRdb holds only the in-frame ones, with some missing. The sample records more than 150,000 clones, just over 90% being singletons. The sample in question was peripheral blood, obtained on day 0 of AZD1222 vaccination. The sequence was obtained from an adult in good health. The chain has TRBV27 and TRBJ1-6; D is possibly TRBD1 (6 bases). The CDR3 spells CASRQDRGYLTLHF. CDR3 bases: TGTGCCAGCAGGCAGGACAGAGGTTACCTGACCCTCCACTTT.